This T cell receptor (beta chain) was sequenced for a study of blood T cell repertoires in COVID-19. Study information: Whether acute or convalescent, the COVID-19 samples came from the United States, Italy and Spain. In each case, the material was cDNA or gDNA derived from T cells, B-cell-depleted T cells, or PBMCs.

The sample holds one count of this clone. In the original workflow: Researchers report that nucleated cell counts were estimated from reference gene primer amplification. Only in-frame clones appear in the TCRdb table, and some are missing; sequencing was by immunoSEQ multiplex PCR. V, J and clone size are those of that table, while D and trimming were read from the DNA. Of about 40,000 clones listed, 85% to 90% are singletons. Trimming removed 3 bases from V and 3 bases from J; junction bases left unmatched: 4. Germline values: CDR1 KGHSH, CDR2 LQKENI. The CDR3 has 15 residues. The specimen was peripheral blood. The TCR was taken from a man between 65 and 85 years old with acute or convalescent COVID-19. The gene calls are TRBV18 and TRBJ2-3; 9 nucleotides agree with TRBD1. The CDR3 sequence: CASSPWDRETDTQYF. The CDR3 DNA sequence: TGTGCCAGCTCACCTTGGGACAGGGAAACAGATACGCAGTATTTT.